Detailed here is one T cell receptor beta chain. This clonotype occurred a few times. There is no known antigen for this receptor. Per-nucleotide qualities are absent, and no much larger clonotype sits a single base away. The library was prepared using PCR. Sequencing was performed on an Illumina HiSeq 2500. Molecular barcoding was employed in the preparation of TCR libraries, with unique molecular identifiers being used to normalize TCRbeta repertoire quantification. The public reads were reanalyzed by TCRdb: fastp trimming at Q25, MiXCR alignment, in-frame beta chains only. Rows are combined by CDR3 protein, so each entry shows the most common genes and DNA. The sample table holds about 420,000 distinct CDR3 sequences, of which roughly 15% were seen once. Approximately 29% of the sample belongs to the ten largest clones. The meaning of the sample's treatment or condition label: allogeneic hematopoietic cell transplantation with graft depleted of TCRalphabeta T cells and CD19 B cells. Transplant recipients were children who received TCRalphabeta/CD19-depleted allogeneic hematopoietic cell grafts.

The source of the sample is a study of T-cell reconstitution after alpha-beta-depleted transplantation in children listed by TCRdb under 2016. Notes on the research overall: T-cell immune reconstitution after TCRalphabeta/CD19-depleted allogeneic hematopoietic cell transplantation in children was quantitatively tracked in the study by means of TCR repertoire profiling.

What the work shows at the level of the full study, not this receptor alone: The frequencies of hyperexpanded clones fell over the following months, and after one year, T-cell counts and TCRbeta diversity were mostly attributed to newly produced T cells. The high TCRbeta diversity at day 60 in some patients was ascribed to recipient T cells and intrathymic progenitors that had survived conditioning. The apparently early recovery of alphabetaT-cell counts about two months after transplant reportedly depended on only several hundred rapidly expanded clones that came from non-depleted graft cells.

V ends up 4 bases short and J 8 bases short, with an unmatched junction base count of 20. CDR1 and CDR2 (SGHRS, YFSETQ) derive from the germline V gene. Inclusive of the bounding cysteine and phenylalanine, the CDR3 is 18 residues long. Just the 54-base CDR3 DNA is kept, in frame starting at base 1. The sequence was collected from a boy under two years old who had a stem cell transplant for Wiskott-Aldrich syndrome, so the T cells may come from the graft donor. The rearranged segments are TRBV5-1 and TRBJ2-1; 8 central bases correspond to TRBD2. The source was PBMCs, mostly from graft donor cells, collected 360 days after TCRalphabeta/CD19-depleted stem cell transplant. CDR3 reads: CASSPARSLSGRSDEQFF. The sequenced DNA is TGCGCCAGCAGCCCCGCTCGGAGTCTAAGCGGGAGAAGCGATGAGCAGTTCTTC. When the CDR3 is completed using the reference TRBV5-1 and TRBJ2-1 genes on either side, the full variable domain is KAGVTQTPRYLIKTRGQQVTLSCSPISGHRSVSWYQQTPGQGLQFLFEYFSETQRNKGNFPGRFSGRQFSNSRSEMNVSTLELGDSALYLCASSPARSLSGRSDEQFFGPGTRLTVL.